Listed below are T cell receptor beta chains from one sample, sequenced in a study of a mutant IDH1 vaccine in newly diagnosed glioma. Assay used: immunoSEQ multiplex PCR; TCRdb lists only in-frame clones, some missing. Among about 50,000 clones listed, about 86% were seen once. Their recognized antigens are unknown. The material sequenced was PBMCs, taken from a glioma patient whose treatment included an IDH1 peptide vaccine. Receptors originate from a woman aged 45-65 years with glioma. The CDR3 runs from the conserved cysteine through the conserved F or W. D genes are given only for firm matches. Clone size is not always given. Where it is, it says once, few, many or a class for expanded clones.

>-|TRBJ1-1|TRBV4-2|-
CASSQGGFTEAFF
TGTGCCAGCAGCCAAGGGGGGTTCACTGAAGCTTTCTTT
>-|TRBJ2-3|TRBV2|-
CASSEASGTNTDTQYF
TGTGCCAGCAGTGAAGCCTCCGGGACAAACACAGATACGCAGTATTTT
>-|TRBJ1-3|TRBV15|once
CATSRDFSAGPTGNTIYF
TGTGCCACCAGCAGAGATTTCTCTGCAGGGCCTACAGGAAACACCATATATTTT
>-|TRBJ1-6|TRBV7-8|-
CASSLFLGLNSPLHF
TGTGCCAGCAGCTTATTCCTGGGACTTAATTCACCCCTCCACTTT
>-|TRBJ1-2|TRBV11-2|-
CASSLGYYGYTF
TGTGCCAGCAGCTTAGGATACTATGGCTACACCTTC
>-|TRBJ1-3|TRBV2|-
CASSEGRGNTIYF
TGTGCCAGCAGTGAGGGTAGGGGAAACACCATATATTTT
>-|TRBJ2-7|TRBV28|-
CASSLLGRYLTYEQYF
TGTGCCAGCAGTTTATTGGGCAGATATTTAACCTACGAGCAGTACTTC
>-|TRBJ2-1|TRBV14|once
CASSRTGEQFF
TGTGCCAGCAGTCGGACGGGTGAGCAGTTCTTC
>-|TRBJ2-5|TRBV7-3|-
CASSLWVGETQYF
TGTGCCAGCAGCTTATGGGTAGGAGAGACCCAGTACTTC
>-|TRBJ2-6|TRBV2|-
CASSGRSGANVLTF
TGTGCCAGCAGTGGACGCTCTGGGGCCAACGTCCTGACTTTC
>TRBD1|TRBJ1-3|TRBV9|-
CASSPRDRFTSGNTIYF
TGTGCCAGCAGCCCCCGGGACAGGTTTACCTCTGGAAACACCATATATTTT
>-|TRBJ2-1|TRBV9|-
CASSASGGAANEQFF
TGTGCCAGCAGCGCCTCCGGGGGCGCGGCCAATGAGCAGTTCTTC
>TRBD1|TRBJ1-2|TRBV7-2|-
CASSLGGTGGSVRGYTF
TGTGCCAGCAGCTTAGGCGGGACAGGGGGTTCGGTAAGAGGCTACACCTTC
>-|TRBJ1-4|TRBV6-5|-
CASSYSAKGPKLFF
TGTGCCAGCAGTTACTCGGCTAAGGGTCCTAAACTGTTTTTT
>TRBD1|TRBJ1-1|TRBV5-1|-
CASSIPDRPNTEAFF
TGCGCCAGCAGCATCCCGGACAGGCCGAACACTGAAGCTTTCTTT
>TRBD2|TRBJ2-7|TRBV6-6|-
CASSFGLGPSYEQYF
TGTGCCAGCAGTTTCGGACTAGGACCCTCCTACGAGCAGTACTTC
>-|TRBJ2-2|TRBV29-1|-
CSVREFGVYTGELFF
TGCAGCGTTAGGGAGTTTGGGGTTTATACCGGGGAGCTGTTTTTT